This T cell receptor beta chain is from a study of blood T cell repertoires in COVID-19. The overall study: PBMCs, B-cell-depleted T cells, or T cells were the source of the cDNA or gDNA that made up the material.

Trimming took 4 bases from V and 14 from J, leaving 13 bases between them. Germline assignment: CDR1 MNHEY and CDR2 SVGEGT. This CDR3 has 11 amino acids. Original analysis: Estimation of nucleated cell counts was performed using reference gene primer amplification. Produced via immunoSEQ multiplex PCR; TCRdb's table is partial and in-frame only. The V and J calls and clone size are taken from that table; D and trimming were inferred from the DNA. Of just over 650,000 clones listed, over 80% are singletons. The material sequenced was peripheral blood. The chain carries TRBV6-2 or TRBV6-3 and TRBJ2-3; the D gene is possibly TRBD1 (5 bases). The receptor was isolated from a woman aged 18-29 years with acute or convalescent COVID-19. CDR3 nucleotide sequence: TGTGCCAGCAGTTTCGGCGCCCAGGGGTATTTT. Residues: CASSFGAQGYF.